Following are 17 T cell receptor beta chains from one sample sequenced in a study of early T cells in non-severe SARS-CoV-2 infection. TCRdb redid the calling of the 5' RACE reads with MiXCR, one entry per CDR3 protein. The sample lists some 88,000 distinct CDR3 sequences, roughly 15% occurring once. Sample: whole blood, taken at baseline. The receptors originated from an adult who was a healthcare worker with PCR-confirmed SARS-CoV-2 infection or an uninfected control (not recorded which).

This clonotype was seen more than once but under ten times. J is TRBJ1-1 and V is TRBV29-1; TRBD1 is a possible D gene (5 bases). The CDR3 is 11 residues long. V was trimmed by 7 bases and J by 6 bases, leaving 12 bases between them. Germline V lookup: CDR1 SQVTM, CDR2 ANQGSEA. In DNA, the CDR3 is TGCAGCGCGTACAGGACATCTGAAGCTTTCTTT. Its translation is CSAYRTSEAFF.

V usage is TRBV15 and J usage is TRBJ2-7; D gene unclear. With 0 bases removed from V and 3 bases from J, the gap between germline ends came to 9 bases. The CDR3 length is 14 residues. Germline loops: CDR1 LNHNV, CDR2 YYDKDF (reference sequence). CDR3 amino acids: CATSREGDFYEQYF. CDR3 in DNA: TGTGCCACCAGCAGAGAAGGAGACTTCTACGAGCAGTACTTC.

The sample holds a few counts of this clonotype. This chain uses TRBV20-1 with TRBJ2-4, with 11 positions matching TRBD2. V gave up 3 bases and J gave up 0 bases; unmatched junction bases: 7. The CDR3 extends over 17 amino acids. Per germline, CDR1 DFQATT and CDR2 SNEGSKA (reference sequence). This chain's CDR3 is CSASGLAGVLAKNIQYF. CDR3 in DNA: TGCAGTGCTAGCGGACTAGCGGGCGTCTTAGCCAAAAACATTCAGTACTTC.

Relative to its sample, this clonotype is medium-sized (0.01 to 0.1%). The genes are TRBV5-4 and TRBJ2-3, with no clear D. The CDR3 is 15 residues long. V lost 3 bases to trimming and J lost 6 bases, with 17 bases between them. The germline CDR1 and CDR2 sequences are SGHNT and YYREEE (reference sequence). The CDR3 sequence: CASSSDRALIDTQYF. DNA of the CDR3: TGTGCCAGCAGCTCTGACCGGGCCCTTATCGATACGCAGTATTTT.

This clonotype was picked up a small number of times. The chain is built from TRBV6-1 and TRBJ2-7; 8 nucleotides align to TRBD1. The CDR3 runs 14 residues. V lost 7 bases, J lost 4 bases, and 9 bases stayed unmatched. CDR1 and CDR2 from the germline V gene are MNHNS and SASEGT. CDR3 loop: CASILDRVYYEQYF. In DNA form, the CDR3 reads TGTGCCAGCATCTTGGACAGGGTCTATTACGAGCAGTACTTC.

The V call is TRBV28, the J call TRBJ1-4; 7 nucleotides line up with TRBD1. The CDR3 consists of 17 residues. J was trimmed by 13 bases and V by 2 bases; bases with no gene match: 19. Per the germline V gene, CDR1 is MDHEN and CDR2 is SYDVKM. The CDR3 DNA follows: TGTGCCAGCAGTTTAAATATAGGGGGCTCACCTCTCGATGGACTGTTTTTT. It specifies CASSLNIGGSPLDGLFF.

This rearrangement joins TRBV20-1 to TRBJ2-3, with D tentatively TRBD2 (6 bases). Trimming pared 6 bases from V and 2 bases from J, leaving 18 bases between. The CDR3 covers 15 residues. Looked up from germline, CDR1 is DFQATT and CDR2 is SNEGSKA (reference sequence). The CDR3 sequence: CSARRPGTHTDTQYF. The CDR3 DNA sequence: TGCAGTGCCCGCCGTCCCGGGACTCACACAGATACGCAGTATTTT.

This clonotype showed up just a few times. The J gene is TRBJ1-1, the V gene TRBV6-1; the match to TRBD1 covers 8 bases. CDR3 length: 14 amino acids. The V and J ends lost 6 bases and 4 bases, in that order; junction bases with no gene match: 7. The germline CDR1 and CDR2 sequences are MNHNS and SASEGT. The CDR3 spells CASRRVTGGTEAFF. In nucleotides, the CDR3 is TGTGCCAGCAGACGAGTTACAGGGGGCACTGAAGCTTTCTTT.

This clonotype was seen at least ten times. This chain links TRBV12-3 or TRBV12-4 with TRBJ2-3; D uncertain. The CDR3 covers 11 residues. V gave up 1 base and J gave up 5 bases, with 1 base separating them. CDR3 loop: CASSLGDTQYF. The DNA for the CDR3 is TGTGCCAGCAGTTTAGGAGATACGCAGTATTTT.

This clonotype was counted ten times or more. This rearrangement joins TRBV6-2 or TRBV6-3 to TRBJ2-7, with TRBD2 identical over 9 bases. This CDR3 region has 15 residues. CDR1 and CDR2 (germline): MNHEY, SVGEGT. Germline trimming cut 0 bases from V and 3 bases from J; bases unmatched to any gene: 3. The CDR3 is CASSYSSGSFYEQYF. The CDR3 DNA follows: TGTGCCAGCAGTTACTCTAGCGGGAGTTTCTACGAGCAGTACTTC.

The chain recombines TRBV10-3 with TRBJ2-7; D tentatively reads TRBD1 or TRBD2 (5 bases each). The ends were cut back, 8 bases at V and 6 bases at J, with 26 bases in the middle. Germline CDR1 ENHRY, CDR2 SYGVKD. The CDR3 length is 16 residues. The chain's CDR3 is CAIRDQTGRSLVEQYF. The DNA of the CDR3 is TGTGCCATCCGAGACCAAACGGGACGCTCTTTAGTCGAGCAGTACTTC.

This clonotype was detected only a few times. The V and J genes are TRBV7-2 and TRBJ1-6; tentative D call: TRBD1 (6 bases). Germline CDR1 reads SGHTA; CDR2 reads FQGNSA. This CDR3 is built from 15 residues. With 7 bases removed from V and 7 bases from J, the gap between germline ends came to 17 bases. CDR3 coding DNA: TGTGCCAGCAACCCACAGGGTTCAAGGAATTCACCCCTCCACTTT. As protein: CASNPQGSRNSPLHF.

This clonotype was seen more than once but under ten times. The chain links TRBV3-1 to TRBJ2-1; D unclear. The CDR3 extends over 17 amino acids. Trimming took 2 bases from V and 2 from J, leaving 16 bases between them. CDR1 is LGHDT, CDR2 YNNKEL, per germline (reference sequence). As DNA, the CDR3 is TGTGCCAGCAGCCAACGTCTTGCGGACGCTACCTACAATGAGCAGTTCTTC. This translates into CASSQRLADATYNEQFF.

V is TRBV12-3 or TRBV12-4 and J is TRBJ2-7; TRBD2 matches 11 bases. After removal of 6 bases from V and 5 bases from J, the junction contained 9 bases not matched to a gene. The CDR3 extends over 15 amino acids. The CDR3 nucleotides are TGTGCCAGCAGCGCTGAACTAGCGGGAGACCACGAGCAGTACTTC. Residues: CASSAELAGDHEQYF.

The chain recombines TRBV20-1 with TRBJ2-1; D is perhaps TRBD2 (5 bases). The CDR3 has 15 amino acids. CDR1 is DFQATT and CDR2 is SNEGSKA in the germline V gene (reference sequence). The V end lost 6 bases, the J end lost 5 bases, and 20 bases lay between the germline ends. The CDR3 sequence: CSAFPPRAINNEQFF. The CDR3 bases are TGCAGTGCATTCCCCCCGCGGGCCATCAACAATGAGCAGTTCTTC.

V usage is TRBV13 and J usage is TRBJ2-7; the match to TRBD2 covers 9 bases. Germline V gene sequence: CDR1 PRHDT, CDR2 FYEKMQ (reference sequence). The length of the CDR3 is 14 residues. After removal of 5 bases from V and 5 bases from J, the junction contained 7 bases not matched to a gene. As DNA, the CDR3 is TGTGCCAGCAGCAGTAGCGGGAGAGCGGACGAGCAGTACTTC. Protein sequence: CASSSSGRADEQYF.

The table lists this clonotype with many counts. V and J are TRBV28 and TRBJ2-1; possibly TRBD2 for D (6 bases). Trimming shortened V by 7 bases and J by 1 base, and 14 bases separated the two germline ends. The germline V gene has CDR1 MDHEN and CDR2 SYDVKM. The CDR3 has 15 residues. CDR3 nucleotides: TGTGCCAGCACCCTCGGGACTTCTTCCTACAATGAGCAGTTCTTC. Its protein product is CASTLGTSSYNEQFF. The variable domain in full, completed from reference TRBV28 and TRBJ2-1, reads DVKVTQSSRYLVKRTGEKVFLECVQDMDHENMFWYRQDPGLGLRLIYFSYDVKMKEKGDIPEGYSVSREKKERFSLILESASTNQTSMYLCASTLGTSSYNEQFFGPGTRLTVL.